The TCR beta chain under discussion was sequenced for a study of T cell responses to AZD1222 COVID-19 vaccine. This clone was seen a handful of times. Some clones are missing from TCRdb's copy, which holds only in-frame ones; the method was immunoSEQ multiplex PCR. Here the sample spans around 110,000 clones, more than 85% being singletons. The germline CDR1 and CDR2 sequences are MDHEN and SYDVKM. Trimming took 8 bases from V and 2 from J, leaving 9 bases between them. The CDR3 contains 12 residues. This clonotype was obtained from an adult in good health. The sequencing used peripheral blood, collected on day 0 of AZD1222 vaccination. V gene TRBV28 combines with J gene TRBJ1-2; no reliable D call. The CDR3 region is CASVTVNYGYTF. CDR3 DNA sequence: TGTGCCAGCGTGACGGTAAACTATGGCTACACCTTC.